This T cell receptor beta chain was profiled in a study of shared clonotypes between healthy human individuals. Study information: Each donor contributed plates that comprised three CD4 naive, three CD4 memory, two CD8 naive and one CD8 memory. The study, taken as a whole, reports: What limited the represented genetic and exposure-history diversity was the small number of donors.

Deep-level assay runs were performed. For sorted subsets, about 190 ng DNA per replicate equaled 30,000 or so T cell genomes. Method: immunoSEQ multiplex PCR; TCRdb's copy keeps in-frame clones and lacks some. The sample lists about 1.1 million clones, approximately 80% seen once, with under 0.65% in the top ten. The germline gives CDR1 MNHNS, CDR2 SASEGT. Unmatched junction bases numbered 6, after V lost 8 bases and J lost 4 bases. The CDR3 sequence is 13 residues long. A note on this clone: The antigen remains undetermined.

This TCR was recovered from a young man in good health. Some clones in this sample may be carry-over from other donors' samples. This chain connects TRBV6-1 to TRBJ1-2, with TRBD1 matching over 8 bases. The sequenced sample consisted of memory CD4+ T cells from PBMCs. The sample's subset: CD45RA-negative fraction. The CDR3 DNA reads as TGTGCCAGCGGAGGACAGGGCTTCTATGGCTACACCTTC. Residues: CASGGQGFYGYTF.